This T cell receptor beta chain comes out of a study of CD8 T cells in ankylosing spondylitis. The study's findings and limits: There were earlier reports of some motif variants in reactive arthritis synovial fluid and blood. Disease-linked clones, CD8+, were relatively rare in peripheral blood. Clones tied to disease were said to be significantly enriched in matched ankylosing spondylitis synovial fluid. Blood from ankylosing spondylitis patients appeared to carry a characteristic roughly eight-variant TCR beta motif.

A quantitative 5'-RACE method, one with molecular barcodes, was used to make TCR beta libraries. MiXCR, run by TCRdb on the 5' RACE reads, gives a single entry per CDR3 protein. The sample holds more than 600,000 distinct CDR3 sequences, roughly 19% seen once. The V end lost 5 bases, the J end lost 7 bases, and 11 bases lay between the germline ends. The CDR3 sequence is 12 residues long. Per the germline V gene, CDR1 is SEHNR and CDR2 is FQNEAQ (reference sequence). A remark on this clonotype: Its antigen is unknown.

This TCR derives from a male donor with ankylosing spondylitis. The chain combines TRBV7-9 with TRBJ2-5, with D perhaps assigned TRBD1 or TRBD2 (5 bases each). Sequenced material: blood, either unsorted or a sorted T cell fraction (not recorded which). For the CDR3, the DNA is TGTGCCAGCAGCCCTGGGACGGGGACCCAGTACTTC. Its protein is CASSPGTGTQYF.